What follows is one T cell receptor (beta chain) and its context. Authors' analysis steps: Reference gene primers were amplified, and this amplification served to estimate nucleated cell counts. TCRdb's table, derived via immunoSEQ multiplex PCR, lists solely in-frame clones and lacks some. For V, J and clone size, that table is used; D and trimming come from the DNA. The repertoire has about 260,000 clones, about nine tenths of them found once; the top ten carry approximately 1.5%. The CDR3 spans 13 residues. Germline V lookup: CDR1 MNHEY, CDR2 SVGEGT. Trimming pared 6 bases from V and 5 bases from J, leaving 14 bases between. The sample comes from a study of blood T cell repertoires in COVID-19. Study at large: The United States, Italy and Spain were the sources of the acute and convalescent COVID-19 samples. The cDNA or gDNA used as material had been derived from T cells, B-cell-depleted T cells, or PBMCs.

The origin of this receptor is a woman between 40 and 55 years old who had recovered from COVID-19. The chain recombines TRBV6-2 or TRBV6-3 with TRBJ2-7; weak D call: TRBD2 (6 bases). Sample: peripheral blood. CDR3 in amino acids: CASSTRDWHEQYF. In DNA form, the CDR3 reads TGTGCCAGCAGCACTCGGGACTGGCACGAGCAGTACTTC.